This T cell receptor beta chain was sequenced for a study of blood T cell repertoires in COVID-19. Trimming cost V 4 bases and J 2 bases; bases outside gene matches: 3. CDR1 is KGHDR and CDR2 is SFDVKD in the germline V gene. This CDR3 region has 14 residues. The repertoire was sequenced with immunoSEQ multiplex PCR; TCRdb's copy has only in-frame clones and lacks some. This table holds roughly 300,000 clones, more than 75% found once. The V and J genes are TRBV24-1 and TRBJ2-7; 8 nucleotides agree with TRBD2. Material for sequencing was peripheral blood. The clonotype originates from a woman between 45 and 60 years old with acute or convalescent COVID-19. CDR3 protein: CATSEGLGPYEQYF. The CDR3 DNA follows: TGTGCCACCAGTGAGGGACTAGGCCCCTACGAGCAGTACTTC.